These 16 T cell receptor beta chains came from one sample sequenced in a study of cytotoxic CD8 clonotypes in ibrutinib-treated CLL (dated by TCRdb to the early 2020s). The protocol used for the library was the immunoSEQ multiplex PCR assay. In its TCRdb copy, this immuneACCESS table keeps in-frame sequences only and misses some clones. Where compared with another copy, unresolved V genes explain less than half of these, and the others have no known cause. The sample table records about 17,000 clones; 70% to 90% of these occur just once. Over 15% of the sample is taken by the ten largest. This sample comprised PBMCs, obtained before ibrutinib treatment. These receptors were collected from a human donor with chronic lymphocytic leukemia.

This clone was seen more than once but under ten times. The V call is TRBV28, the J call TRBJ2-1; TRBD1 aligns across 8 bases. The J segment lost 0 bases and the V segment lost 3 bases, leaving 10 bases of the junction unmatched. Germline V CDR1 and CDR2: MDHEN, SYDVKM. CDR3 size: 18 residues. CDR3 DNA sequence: TGTGCCAGCAGTTTCTCTAGGGGGACAGGTAGCTCCTACAATGAGCAGTTCTTC. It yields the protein CASSFSRGTGSSYNEQFF.

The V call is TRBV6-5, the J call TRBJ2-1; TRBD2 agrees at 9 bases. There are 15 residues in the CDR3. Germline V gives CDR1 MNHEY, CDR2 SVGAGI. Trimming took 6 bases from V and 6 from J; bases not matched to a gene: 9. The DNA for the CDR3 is TGTGCCAGCAGGTCCGGGACTAGCTTAGGCAATGAGCAGTTCTTC. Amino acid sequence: CASRSGTSLGNEQFF.

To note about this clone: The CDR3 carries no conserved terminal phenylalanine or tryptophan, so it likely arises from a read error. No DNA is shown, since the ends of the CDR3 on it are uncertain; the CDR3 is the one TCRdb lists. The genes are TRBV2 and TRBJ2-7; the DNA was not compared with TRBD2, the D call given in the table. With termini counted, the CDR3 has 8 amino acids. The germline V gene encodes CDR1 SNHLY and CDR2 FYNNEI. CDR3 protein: CASRNRVG.

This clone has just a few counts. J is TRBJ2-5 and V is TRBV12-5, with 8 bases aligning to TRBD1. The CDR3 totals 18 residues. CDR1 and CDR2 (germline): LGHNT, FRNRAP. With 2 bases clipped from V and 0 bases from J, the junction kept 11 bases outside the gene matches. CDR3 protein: CASGLTNPGQAYQETQYF. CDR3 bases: TGTGCTAGTGGTTTGACTAACCCGGGACAGGCCTACCAAGAGACCCAGTACTTC.

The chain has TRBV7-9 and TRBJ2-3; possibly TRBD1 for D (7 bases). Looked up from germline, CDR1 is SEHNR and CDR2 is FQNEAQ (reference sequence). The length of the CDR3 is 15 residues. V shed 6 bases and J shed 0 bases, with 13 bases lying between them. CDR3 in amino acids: CASRAGQSSTDTQYF. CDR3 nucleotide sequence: TGTGCCAGCAGGGCGGGACAGTCTAGCACAGATACGCAGTATTTT.

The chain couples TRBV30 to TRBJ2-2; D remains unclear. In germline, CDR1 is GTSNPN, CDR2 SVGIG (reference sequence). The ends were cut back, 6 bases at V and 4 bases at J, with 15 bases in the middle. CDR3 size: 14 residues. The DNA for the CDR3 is TGTGCCTGCATCTCCACGCGAGGCACCGGGGAGCTGTTTTTT. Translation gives CACISTRGTGELFF.

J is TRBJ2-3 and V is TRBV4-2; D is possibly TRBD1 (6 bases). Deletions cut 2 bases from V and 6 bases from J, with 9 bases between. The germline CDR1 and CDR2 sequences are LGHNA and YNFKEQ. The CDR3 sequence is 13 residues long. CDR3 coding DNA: TGTGCCAGCAGCCAACAAAGGGGGGATACGCAGTATTTT. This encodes CASSQQRGDTQYF.

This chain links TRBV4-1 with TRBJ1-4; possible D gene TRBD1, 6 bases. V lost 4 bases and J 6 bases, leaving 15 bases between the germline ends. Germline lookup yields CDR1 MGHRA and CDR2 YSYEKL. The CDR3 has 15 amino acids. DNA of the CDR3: TGCGCCAGCAGCCCGTCGGGGGCGGTGGATGAAAAACTGTTTTTT. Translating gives CASSPSGAVDEKLFF.

The CDR3 DNA follows: TGCGCCAGCAGCCAAGATCGCACTAGCGGATTTTACGAGCAGTACTTC. Its protein is CASSQDRTSGFYEQYF. This chain uses TRBV4-3 with TRBJ2-7; 8 bases agree with TRBD2. The CDR3 spans 16 residues. The ends lost 0 bases at V and 4 bases at J; junction bases unmatched: 8. Germline V CDR1 and CDR2: LGHNA, YSLEER.

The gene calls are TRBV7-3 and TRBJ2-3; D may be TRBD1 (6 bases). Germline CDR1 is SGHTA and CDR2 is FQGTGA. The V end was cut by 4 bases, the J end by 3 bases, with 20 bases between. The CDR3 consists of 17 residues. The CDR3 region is CASSSQRGLSLTDTQYF. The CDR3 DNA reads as TGTGCCAGCAGCTCCCAAAGGGGGTTATCTCTTACAGATACGCAGTATTTT.

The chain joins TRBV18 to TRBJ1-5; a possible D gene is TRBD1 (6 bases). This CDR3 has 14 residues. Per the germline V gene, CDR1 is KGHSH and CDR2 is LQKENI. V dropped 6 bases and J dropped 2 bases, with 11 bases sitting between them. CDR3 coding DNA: TGTGCCAGCTCCGACCGACAGGGCAATCAGCCCCAGCATTTT. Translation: CASSDRQGNQPQHF.

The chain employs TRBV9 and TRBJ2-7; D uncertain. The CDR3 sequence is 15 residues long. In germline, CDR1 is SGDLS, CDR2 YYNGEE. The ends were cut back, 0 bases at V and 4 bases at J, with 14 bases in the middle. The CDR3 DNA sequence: TGTGCCAGCAGCGTAGTCTCCAGCGCGTTATACGAGCAGTACTTC. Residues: CASSVVSSALYEQYF.

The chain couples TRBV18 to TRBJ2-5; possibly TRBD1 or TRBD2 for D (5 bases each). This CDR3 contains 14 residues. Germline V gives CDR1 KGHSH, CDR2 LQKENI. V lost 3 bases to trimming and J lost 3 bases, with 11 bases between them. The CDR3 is CASSPGHGEETQYF. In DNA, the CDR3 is TGTGCCAGCTCACCGGGGCACGGGGAAGAGACCCAGTACTTC. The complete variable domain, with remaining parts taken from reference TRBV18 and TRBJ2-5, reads NAGVMQNPRHLVRRRGQEARLRCSPMKGHSHVYWYRQLPEEGLKFMVYLQKENIIDESGMPKERFSAEFPKEGPSILRIQQVVRGDSAAYFCASSPGHGEETQYFGPGTRLLVL.

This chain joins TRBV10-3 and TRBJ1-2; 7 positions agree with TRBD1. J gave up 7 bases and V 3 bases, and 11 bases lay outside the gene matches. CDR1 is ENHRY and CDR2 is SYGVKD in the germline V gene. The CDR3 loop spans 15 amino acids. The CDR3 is CAISDPGQSGRGYTF. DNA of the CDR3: TGTGCCATCAGTGATCCGGGACAGTCCGGACGTGGCTACACCTTC.

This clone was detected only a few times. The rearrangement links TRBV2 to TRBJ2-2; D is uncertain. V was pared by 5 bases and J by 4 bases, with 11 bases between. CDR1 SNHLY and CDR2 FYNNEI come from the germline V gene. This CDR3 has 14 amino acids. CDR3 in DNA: TGTGCCAGCAGTCCTGAATTAGCCACCGGGGAGCTGTTTTTT. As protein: CASSPELATGELFF.

The CDR3 sequence is CASSQQYSPLHF. Here the CDR3 DNA reads TGTGCCAGTAGTCAGCAATATTCACCCCTCCACTTT. V gene TRBV19 combines with J gene TRBJ1-6; D is unclear. V was pared by 5 bases and J by 8 bases, with 7 bases between. CDR3 length: 12 residues. Germline values: CDR1 LNHDA, CDR2 SQIVND (reference sequence).